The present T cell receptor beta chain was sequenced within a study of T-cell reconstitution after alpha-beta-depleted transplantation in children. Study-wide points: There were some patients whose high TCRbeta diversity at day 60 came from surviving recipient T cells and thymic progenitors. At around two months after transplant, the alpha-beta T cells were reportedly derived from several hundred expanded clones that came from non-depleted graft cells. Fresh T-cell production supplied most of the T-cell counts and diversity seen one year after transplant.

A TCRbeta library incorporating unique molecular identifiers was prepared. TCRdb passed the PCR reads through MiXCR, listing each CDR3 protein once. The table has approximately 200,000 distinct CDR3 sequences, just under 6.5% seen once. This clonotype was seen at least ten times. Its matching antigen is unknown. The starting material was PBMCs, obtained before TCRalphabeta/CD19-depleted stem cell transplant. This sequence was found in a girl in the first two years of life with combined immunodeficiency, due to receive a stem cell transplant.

CDR3 region: CSAKIITETTVLAKNIQYF. Here the CDR3 DNA reads TGCAGTGCTAAGATTATCACAGAAACTACAGTACTAGCCAAAAACATTCAGTACTTC. V gene TRBV20-1 combines with J gene TRBJ2-4; D is undetermined. The V end lost 4 bases, the J end lost 0 bases, and 25 bases lay between the germline ends. The CDR3 sequence is 19 residues long. Germline lookup yields CDR1 DFQATT and CDR2 SNEGSKA (reference sequence).